Listed below are T cell receptor beta chains from one sample, sequenced in a study of shared clonotypes between healthy human individuals. Sequenced by immunoSEQ multiplex PCR; TCRdb stores in-frame clones only, minus some. Among more than 1,200,000 clones listed, around 98.5% were seen once. Sequencing input: naive CD4+ T cells sorted from blood. The receptors were gathered from a man aged 25-40 years in good health. Both conserved end residues are part of each CDR3. The D gene is left open where the match is weak.

j_call v_call d_call cdr3_length cdr3_nt cdr3_aa
TRBJ2-3 TRBV7-2 - 14 TGTGCCAGCTTGGGAACGGTTGGCACAGATACGCAGTATTTT CASLGTVGTDTQYF
TRBJ1-2 TRBV30 TRBD1 13 TGTGCCTGGAGTGTGGTGACAGGGGGTGGCACCACCTTC CAWSVVTGGGTTF
TRBJ2-1 TRBV7-8 TRBD2 15 TGTGCCAGCAGCTTAGACTTGGGGACTAGCGGTGTGCAGTTCTTC CASSLDLGTSGVQFF
TRBJ2-7 TRBV5-1 TRBD2 15 TGCGCCAGCAGCCCTGGACTAGCCTCTAACTACGAGCAGTACTTC CASSPGLASNYEQYF
TRBJ2-3 TRBV30 TRBD1 10 TGTGCCTGCCGGACAGGGGGCAAGTATTTT CACRTGGKYF
TRBJ2-7 TRBV7-6 TRBD2 14 TGTGCCAGCAGCTTAGGGACTAGCGGGAGTGAACAGTACTTC CASSLGTSGSEQYF
TRBJ2-2 TRBV27 TRBD2 17 TGTGCCAGCAGTTTGAAATGGCGGGAGGGTTACACCGGGGAGCTGTTTTTT CASSLKWREGYTGELFF
TRBJ2-2 TRBV9 - 16 TGTGCCAGCAGCGTAGGGGCAGGGACCTTCCCCGGGGAGCTGTTTTTT CASSVGAGTFPGELFF
TRBJ2-6 TRBV5-6 TRBD1 18 TGTGCCAGCACCAAAGAGACAGGGTTAGGTCCTGGGGCCAACGTCCTGACTTTC CASTKETGLGPGANVLTF
TRBJ1-2 TRBV12-5 TRBD1 14 TGTGCTAGTGGCCAGACAGGGGCTAAAAGGGGCTACACCTTC CASGQTGAKRGYTF